The subject of this entry is one TCR beta chain. Its antigen is currently unknown. This record comes from a study of response to subunit inactivated influenza vaccine. Notes on the study in general: Authors suggested that a seasonal influenza vaccination recruits few new T cells each time.

TCRdb reprocessed the RT-PCR reads via MiXCR and lists one record per CDR3 protein. The sample has approximately 530,000 distinct CDR3 sequences, roughly 7.6% seen once. The sample in question was PBMCs from blood, obtained around 2 years after vaccination. This sequence originates from a man aged 45 to 70 who received an inactivated influenza vaccine.

The CDR3 spells CSASRLAGGQETQYF. In DNA, the CDR3 is TGCAGTGCTAGCCGACTAGCGGGGGGCCAAGAGACCCAGTACTTC. This chain connects TRBV20-1 to TRBJ2-5; 13 nucleotides match TRBD2. Germline V gene lookup returns CDR1 DFQATT and CDR2 SNEGSKA (reference sequence). This CDR3 has 15 amino acids. Trimming cost V 3 bases and J 1 base; bases outside gene matches: 2.